This T cell receptor beta chain was captured in a study of blood T cells in healthy people across ages. Study-wide background: About one barcoded beta molecule per two T cells was captured by template switching. General study results and limits: Higher diversity and more naive CD4+ cells were features of long-lived donors, compared to aged donors. A strong correlation was found between TCR beta diversity and the percentage of naive T cells.

Turning to this clonotype: Its antigen is still unknown.

Through a sample-barcoded 5' primer and a J-beta primer mix, a second PCR was run for roughly 6 to 11 cycles. The template-switch adaptor was a 5' adaptor with 12 random nucleotides. It tagged each cDNA molecule. TCRdb re-analysed the 5' RACE reads in MiXCR, keeping a single row per CDR3 protein. The sample consists of hundreds of thousands of distinct CDR3 sequences, around 36% of them appearing once. CDR1 KGHSH and CDR2 LQKENI come from the germline V gene. CDR3 length equals 14 residues. V was pared by 2 bases and J by 7 bases, with 9 bases between. The J gene is TRBJ2-6, the V gene TRBV18; D gene unclear. The TCR sequence derives from a young man in good health. The sequenced sample consisted of blood. The CDR3 is CASSPSSAANVLTF. CDR3 DNA: TGTGCCAGCTCACCAAGCTCAGCCGCCAACGTCCTGACTTTC.